This is a list of T cell receptor beta chains from one sample in a study of T cell changes during pregnancy in multiple sclerosis. The method was immunoSEQ multiplex PCR; TCRdb's version includes in-frame clones alone and lacks a portion of them. This table holds 60,000 to 85,000 clones, 75% to 95% found once. The material sequenced was peripheral blood, taken in the first trimester of pregnancy. Every receptor here comes from a female donor with multiple sclerosis, enrolled in a pregnancy study. Each CDR3 is given with its conserved first and last residue. Fields, in order: V gene, clone size, D gene, J gene, CDR3 protein, CDR3 DNA. The D gene is left open where the match is weak. Only part of the rows carry a size: once, few, many, or a class if the clone is expanded.

TRBV7-9	-	-	TRBJ1-2	CASSSGHYYGYTF	TGTGCCAGCAGCTCCGGACACTACTATGGCTACACCTTC
TRBV5-6	-	TRBD2	TRBJ2-7	CASSSPSGGDEQYF	TGTGCCAGCAGCTCTCCTAGCGGGGGCGACGAGCAGTACTTC
TRBV6-5	-	-	TRBJ1-1	CASNSLGGGPPEAFF	TGTGCCAGCAATAGTCTTGGGGGGGGGCCCCCTGAAGCTTTCTTT
TRBV5-1	-	-	TRBJ2-1	CASSLGPTAGEQFF	TGCGCCAGCAGCTTGGGCCCGACGGCGGGGGAGCAGTTCTTC
TRBV2	once	-	TRBJ1-3	CASSRPPTGVEWGGNTIYF	TGTGCCAGCAGTCGTCCCCCGACAGGAGTCGAATGGGGTGGAAACACCATATATTTT
TRBV16	-	-	TRBJ2-7	CASRSSGVPPYEQYF	TGTGCCAGCAGAAGTTCAGGGGTCCCTCCCTACGAGCAGTACTTC
TRBV18	-	-	TRBJ2-2	CASSRGDRSRTGELFF	TGTGCCAGCTCACGGGGGGACAGATCCCGCACCGGGGAGCTGTTTTTT
TRBV11-2	once	-	TRBJ2-3	CASSGPGASTDTQYF	TGTGCCAGCAGCGGTCCGGGAGCTAGCACAGATACGCAGTATTTT
TRBV18	-	TRBD1	TRBJ1-4	CASSRDRGNEKLFF	TGTGCCAGCTCACGAGACAGGGGAAATGAAAAACTGTTTTTT
TRBV2	-	TRBD2	TRBJ2-6	CASTGLAGGPAGANVLTF	TGTGCCAGCACCGGTCTAGCGGGGGGGCCGGCTGGGGCCAACGTCCTGACTTTC
TRBV7-6	-	-	TRBJ2-2	CASSPQRSTTGELFF	TGTGCCAGCAGCCCCCAGCGGTCGACCACCGGGGAGCTGTTTTTT